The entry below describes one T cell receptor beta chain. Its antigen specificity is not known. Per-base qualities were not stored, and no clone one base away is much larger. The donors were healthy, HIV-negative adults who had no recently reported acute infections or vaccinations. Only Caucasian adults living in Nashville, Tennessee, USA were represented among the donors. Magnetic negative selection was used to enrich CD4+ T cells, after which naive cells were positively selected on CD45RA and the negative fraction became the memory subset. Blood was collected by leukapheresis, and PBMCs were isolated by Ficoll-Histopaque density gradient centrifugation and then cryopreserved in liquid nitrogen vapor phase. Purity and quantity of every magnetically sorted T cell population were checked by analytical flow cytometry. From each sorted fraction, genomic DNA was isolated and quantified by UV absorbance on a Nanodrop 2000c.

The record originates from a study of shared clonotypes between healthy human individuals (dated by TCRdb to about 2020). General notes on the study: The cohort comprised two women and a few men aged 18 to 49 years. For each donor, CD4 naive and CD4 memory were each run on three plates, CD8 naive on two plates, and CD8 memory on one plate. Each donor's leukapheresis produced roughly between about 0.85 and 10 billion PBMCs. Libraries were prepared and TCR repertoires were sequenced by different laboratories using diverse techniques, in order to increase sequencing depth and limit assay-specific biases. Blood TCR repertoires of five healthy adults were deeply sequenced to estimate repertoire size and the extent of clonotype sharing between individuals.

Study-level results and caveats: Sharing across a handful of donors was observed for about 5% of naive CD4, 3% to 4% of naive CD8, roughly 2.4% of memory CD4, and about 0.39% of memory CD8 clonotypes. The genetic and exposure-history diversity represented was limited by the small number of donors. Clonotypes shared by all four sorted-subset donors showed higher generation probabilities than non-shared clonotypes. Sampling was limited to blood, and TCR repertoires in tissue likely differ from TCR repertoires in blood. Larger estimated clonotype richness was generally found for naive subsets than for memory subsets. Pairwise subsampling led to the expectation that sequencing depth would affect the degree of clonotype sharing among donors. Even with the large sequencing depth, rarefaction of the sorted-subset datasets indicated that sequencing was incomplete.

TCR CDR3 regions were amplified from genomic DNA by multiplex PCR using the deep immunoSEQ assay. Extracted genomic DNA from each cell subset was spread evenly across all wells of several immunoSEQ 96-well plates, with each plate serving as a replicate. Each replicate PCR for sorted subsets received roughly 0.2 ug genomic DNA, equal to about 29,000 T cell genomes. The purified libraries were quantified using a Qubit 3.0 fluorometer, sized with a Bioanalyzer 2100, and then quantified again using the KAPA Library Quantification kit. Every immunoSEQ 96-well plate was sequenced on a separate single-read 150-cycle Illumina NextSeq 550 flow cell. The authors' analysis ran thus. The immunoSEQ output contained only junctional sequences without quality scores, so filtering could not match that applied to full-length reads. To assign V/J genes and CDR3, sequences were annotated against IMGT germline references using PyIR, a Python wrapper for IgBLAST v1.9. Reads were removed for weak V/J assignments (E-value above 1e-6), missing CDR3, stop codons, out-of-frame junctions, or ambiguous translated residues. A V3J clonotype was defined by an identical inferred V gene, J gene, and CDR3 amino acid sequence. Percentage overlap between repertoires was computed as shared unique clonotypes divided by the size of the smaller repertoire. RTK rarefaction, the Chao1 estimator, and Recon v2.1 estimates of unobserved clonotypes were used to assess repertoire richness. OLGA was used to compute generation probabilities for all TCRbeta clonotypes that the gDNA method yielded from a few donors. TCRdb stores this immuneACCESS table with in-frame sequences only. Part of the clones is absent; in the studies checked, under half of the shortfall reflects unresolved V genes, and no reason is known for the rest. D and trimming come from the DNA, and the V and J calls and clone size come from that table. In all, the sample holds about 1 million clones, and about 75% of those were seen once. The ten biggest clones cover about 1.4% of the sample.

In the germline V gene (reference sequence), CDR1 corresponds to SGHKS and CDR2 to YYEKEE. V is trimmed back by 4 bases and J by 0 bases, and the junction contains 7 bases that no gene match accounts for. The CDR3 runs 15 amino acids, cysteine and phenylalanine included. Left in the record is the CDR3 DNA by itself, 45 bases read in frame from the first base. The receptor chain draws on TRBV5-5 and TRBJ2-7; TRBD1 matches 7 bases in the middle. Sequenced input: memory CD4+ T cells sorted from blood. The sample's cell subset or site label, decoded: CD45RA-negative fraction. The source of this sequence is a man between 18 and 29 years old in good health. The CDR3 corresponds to CASSARQGFSYEQYF. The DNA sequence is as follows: TGTGCCAGCAGCGCCAGACAGGGCTTCTCCTACGAGCAGTACTTC.